The 21 T cell receptor beta chains below were found in one sample sequenced in a study of CD8 T cells in Susac syndrome. The authors reverse transcribed about 0.5 to 1 ug RNA with random hexamers. TCRdb independently ran MiXCR on the immunoSEQ multiplex PCR reads; one entry per CDR3 protein. The data hold almost 450,000 distinct CDR3 sequences, with approximately 85% observed a single time. Sequences were obtained from CD8+ T cells from PBMCs. All receptors come from a human donor with multiple sclerosis.

The J gene is TRBJ2-5, the V gene TRBV7-2, with D possibly TRBD2 on 6 matching bases. CDR1 is SGHTA and CDR2 is FQGNSA in the germline V gene. The CDR3 has 18 residues. V lost 2 bases and J lost 1, with 20 bases in between. CDR3 amino acids: CASSLSSRGTPLQETQYF. In DNA form, the CDR3 reads TGTGCCAGCAGCTTATCCTCGCGGGGTACCCCCCTCCAAGAGACCCAGTACTTC.

The chain couples TRBV7-9 to TRBJ1-1, with TRBD1 as a possible D gene (5 bases). This CDR3 region has 15 residues. Per the germline V gene, CDR1 is SEHNR and CDR2 is FQNEAQ (reference sequence). The ends were cut back, 3 bases at V and 2 bases at J, with 13 bases in the middle. CDR3 residues: CASSFVQEANTEAFF. The CDR3 DNA follows: TGTGCCAGCAGCTTTGTACAGGAAGCTAACACTGAAGCTTTCTTT. The full variable domain, completed using reference TRBV7-9 and TRBJ1-1, is DTGVSQNPRHKITKRGQNVTFRCDPISEHNRLYWYRQTLGQGPEFLTYFQNEAQLEKSRLLSDRFSAERPKGSFSTLEIQRTEQGDSAMYLCASSFVQEANTEAFFGQGTRLTVV.

The rearrangement uses TRBV6-1 and TRBJ2-1; 12 bases fit TRBD2. The CDR3 spans 17 residues. Germline lookup yields CDR1 MNHNS and CDR2 SASEGT. With 6 bases clipped from V and 4 bases from J, the junction kept 10 bases outside the gene matches. CDR3: CASSSWTSGNTYNEQFF. The CDR3 DNA is TGTGCCAGCAGCTCCTGGACTAGCGGGAATACTTACAATGAGCAGTTCTTC.

The CDR3 DNA reads as TGTGCCAGCAGCTTAGAGAGTCTAGGGAGCCAAGAGACCCAGTACTTC. Its translation is CASSLESLGSQETQYF. The chain is built from TRBV7-9 and TRBJ2-5; maybe TRBD2 (5 bases). Germline V lookup: CDR1 SEHNR, CDR2 FQNEAQ (reference sequence). Deletions cut 1 base from V and 1 base from J, with 13 bases between. CDR3 length equals 16 residues.

The chain uses TRBV5-1 and TRBJ1-1; D possibly corresponds to TRBD1 (5 bases). In germline, CDR1 is SGHRS, CDR2 YFSETQ. The CDR3 spans 12 residues. V gave up 0 bases and J gave up 7 bases, with 7 bases separating them. CDR3 in amino acids: CASSLVQGEAFF. DNA for the CDR3: TGCGCCAGCAGCTTGGTGCAGGGTGAAGCTTTCTTT.

The chain couples TRBV10-1 to TRBJ1-4; D is ambiguous. CDR1 and CDR2 (germline): WNHNN, SYGVQD (reference sequence). The V end was cut by 11 bases, the J end by 8 bases, with 18 bases between. The CDR3 loop spans 13 amino acids. In DNA, the CDR3 is TGCGCCCCAAGGAGTACGTTAAGGGAAAAACTGTTTTTT. Its protein is CAPRSTLREKLFF.

The V and J genes are TRBV5-1 and TRBJ1-2; a weak D match, TRBD1 (5 bases). This CDR3 is 13 amino acids long. Trimming took off 2 bases at V and 8 bases at J, with 13 bases between the two ends. From germline, CDR1 is SGHRS and CDR2 YFSETQ. The CDR3 here is CASSFHGTEGYTF. The CDR3 DNA reads TGCGCCAGCAGCTTCCACGGGACGGAGGGCTACACCTTC.

V gene TRBV12-5 combines with J gene TRBJ2-7; 9 bases fit TRBD1. The germline V gene has CDR1 LGHNT and CDR2 FRNRAP. V shed 1 base and J 3 bases; nucleotides not matched to a gene: 10. CDR3 length equals 17 residues. The CDR3 bases are TGTGCTAGTGGTTTGGGGACCCCGGGACAGGGAATCTACGAGCAGTACTTC. Encoded protein: CASGLGTPGQGIYEQYF.

V usage is TRBV11-3 and J usage is TRBJ2-3; 14 nucleotides agree with TRBD2. After removal of 1 base from V and 3 bases from J, the junction contained 6 bases not matched to a gene. This CDR3 is built from 18 residues. The V gene's germline CDR1 is SGHNT and CDR2 YENEEA. The chain's CDR3 is CASSLGSGLAGETDTQYF. CDR3 in DNA: TGTGCCAGCAGCTTAGGGTCGGGACTAGCGGGAGAGACAGATACGCAGTATTTT.

J is TRBJ2-1 and V is TRBV20-1, with 9 positions matching TRBD2. Trimming removed 6 bases from V and 5 bases from J; junction bases left unmatched: 14. Germline CDR1 DFQATT, CDR2 SNEGSKA (reference sequence). The CDR3 spans 16 residues. The CDR3 DNA reads as TGCAGTGCCAGACCCTGGGGGACTAGCCTTCACAATGAGCAGTTCTTC. It yields the protein CSARPWGTSLHNEQFF.

A remark on this clonotype: At one of its ends the junction is not consistent with the germline gene, which may arise from a read error. J is TRBJ2-2 and V is TRBV11-1, with 13 bases lining up with TRBD2. Germline CDR1 reads SGHAT; CDR2 reads FQDESV (reference sequence). This CDR3 region has 16 residues. Here the CDR3 reads CASSPGLAGNTRELFF. The DNA for the CDR3 is TGTGCCAGCAGCCCGGGACTAGCGGGGAACACCAGGGAGCTGTTTTTT.

This clonotype was seen a few times. The chain recombines TRBV4-1 with TRBJ2-3; 7 positions agree with TRBD2. Germline V gene lookup returns CDR1 MGHRA and CDR2 YSYEKL. The CDR3 covers 13 residues. The junction had 3 bases not matched to a gene; V was cut back by 3 bases and J by 6 bases. The CDR3 region is CASSQVGGDTQYF. The CDR3 bases are TGCGCCAGCAGCCAGGTGGGGGGGGATACGCAGTATTTT.

The V gene is TRBV6-5, the J gene TRBJ1-1, with D unclear. The germline V and J ends were trimmed by 2 bases and 1 base, with 11 bases remaining between them. This CDR3 comprises 15 residues. Per germline, CDR1 MNHEY and CDR2 SVGAGI. This CDR3 is CASSYRYPGNTEAFF. The CDR3 coding sequence is TGTGCCAGCAGTTACCGGTATCCCGGGAACACTGAAGCTTTCTTT.

This chain links TRBV28 with TRBJ2-1; 9 nucleotides line up with TRBD1. The germline V gene has CDR1 MDHEN and CDR2 SYDVKM. Trimming took 6 bases from V and 5 from J; bases not matched to a gene: 5. This CDR3 spans 14 amino acids. DNA for the CDR3: TGTGCCAGCAGCGACAGGGGGAAAGACAATGAGCAGTTCTTC. This translates into CASSDRGKDNEQFF.

The chain combines TRBV5-4 with TRBJ2-2; D not resolved. The germline V gene has CDR1 SGHNT and CDR2 YYREEE (reference sequence). The CDR3 has 15 residues. Trimming shortened V by 1 base and J by 1 base, and 8 bases separated the two germline ends. Written as DNA, the CDR3 is TGTGCCAGCAGCTTGACTGCCCTGAACACCGGGGAGCTGTTTTTT. Amino acid sequence: CASSLTALNTGELFF.

The V gene is TRBV5-1, the J gene TRBJ1-1, with 9 bases matching TRBD1. The CDR3 is made up of 16 amino acids. The germline V gene encodes CDR1 SGHRS and CDR2 YFSETQ. V was pared by 3 bases and J by 4 bases, with 10 bases of the junction left unmatched. CDR3 protein: CASSSGWDRVFTEAFF. CDR3 coding DNA: TGCGCCAGCAGCTCCGGGTGGGACAGGGTTTTCACTGAAGCTTTCTTT.

This clonotype was observed once. The gene calls are TRBV6-5 and TRBJ1-1; D gene ambiguous. Germline-derived CDR1 and CDR2 are MNHEY and SVGAGI. V was pared by 7 bases and J by 0 bases, with 15 bases between. The CDR3 length is 15 residues. CDR3 nucleotide sequence: TGTGCCAGCACCCCGACGGCGGGGATGAACACTGAAGCTTTCTTT. It encodes CASTPTAGMNTEAFF.

V and J are TRBV27 and TRBJ1-1; D is uncertain. This CDR3 has 14 amino acids. CDR1 MNHEY and CDR2 SMNVEV come from the germline V gene (reference sequence). V was trimmed by 4 bases and J by 1 base, leaving 10 bases between them. The CDR3 DNA is TGTGCCAGCAGTTGGGGAATGGGGAACACTGAAGCTTTCTTT. Protein sequence: CASSWGMGNTEAFF.

V usage is TRBV12-3 or TRBV12-4 and J usage is TRBJ1-5; D is perhaps TRBD1 (5 bases). V was shortened by 9 bases and J by 4 bases, with 13 bases between the two germline ends. The CDR3 extends over 13 amino acids. CDR3 sequence reads: CARPDSINQPQHF. The CDR3 DNA reads as TGTGCCAGACCTGACAGCATAAATCAGCCCCAGCATTTT.

The chain combines TRBV11-2 with TRBJ1-1; TRBD1 matches at 8 bases. The CDR3 has 17 residues. With V trimmed by 5 bases and J by 1 base, 12 bases remained unmatched. In germline, CDR1 is SGHAT, CDR2 FQNNGV. CDR3 amino acids: CASSPPDRVRGNTEAFF. The CDR3 region has the DNA TGTGCCAGCAGCCCACCGGACAGGGTTAGGGGGAACACTGAAGCTTTCTTT.

This chain connects TRBV11-2 to TRBJ1-4; 11 bases are a match to TRBD1. The V gene end was trimmed by 4 bases and the J gene end by 12 bases; junction bases not matched to a gene: 16. The CDR3 covers 17 residues. Per germline, CDR1 SGHAT and CDR2 FQNNGV. DNA of the CDR3: TGTGCCAGCAGCTCCACGGACAGGGGGCCTCTTAATGTGGAACTGTTTTTT. It translates to CASSSTDRGPLNVELFF.